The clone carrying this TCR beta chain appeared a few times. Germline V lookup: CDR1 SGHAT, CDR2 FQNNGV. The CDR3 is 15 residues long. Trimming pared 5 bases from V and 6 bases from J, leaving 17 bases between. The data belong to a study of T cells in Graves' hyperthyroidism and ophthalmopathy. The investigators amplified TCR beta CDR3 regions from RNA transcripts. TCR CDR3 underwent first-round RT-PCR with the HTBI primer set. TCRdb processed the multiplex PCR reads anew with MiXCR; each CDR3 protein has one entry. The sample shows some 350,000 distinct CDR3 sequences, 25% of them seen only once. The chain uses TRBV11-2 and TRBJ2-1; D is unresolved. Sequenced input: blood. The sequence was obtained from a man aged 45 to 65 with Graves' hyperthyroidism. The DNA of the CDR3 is TGTGCCAGCAGCGCCCCGTCCCACCCAGGCAATGAGCAGTTCTTC. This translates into CASSAPSHPGNEQFF.